Each of the 31 T cell receptor beta chains below was sequenced from the same sample in a study of T cell clonality in common variable immunodeficiency. The protocol was immunoSEQ multiplex PCR, while the TCRdb copy is restricted to in-frame clones and leaves out a portion. This sample has roughly 50,000 clones, each found more than once. What was sequenced was peripheral blood mononuclear cells. The receptors stem from a person aged 18 to 69 in good health.

In this sample, this clone turned up many times. The read stops 3 residues short of the end of the CDR3; the missing end is completed from the germline J gene. This chain links TRBV5-1 with TRBJ2-1, with 10 bases fitting TRBD1. Germline CDR1 reads SGHRS; CDR2 reads YFSETQ. This CDR3 region has 14 residues. Germline trimming cut 4 bases from V and 9 bases from J; bases unmatched to any gene: 7. The CDR3 region is CASSPGQGMGEQFF. The CDR3 DNA, read in part, is TGCGCCAGCAGCCCGGGACAGGGGATGGGTGAG.

This clone was picked up many times. The read ends 3 residues shy of where the CDR3 ends; the end is completed using the germline J gene. V usage is TRBV30 and J usage is TRBJ2-2; 8 nucleotides match TRBD2. The germline gives CDR1 GTSNPN, CDR2 SVGIG (reference sequence). This CDR3 contains 14 residues. J gave up 2 bases and V 3 bases, and 2 bases lay outside the gene matches. This CDR3 reads CAWRLAVNTGELFF. The sequenced CDR3 bases are TGTGCCTGGAGACTAGCGGTTAACACCGGGGAG. Full variable domain (rest looked up from reference TRBV30 and TRBJ2-2): SQTIHQWPATLVQPVGSPLSLECTVEGTSNPNLYWYRQAAGRGLQLLFYSVGIGQISSEVPQNLSASRPQDRQFILSSKKLLLSDSGFYLCAWRLAVNTGELFFGEGSRLTVL.

This clone was found many times. The sequenced part of the CDR3 DNA is TGTGCCAGCAGAAGGACAGGGGCGAACTATGGC. Translating gives CASRRTGANYG. The whole CDR3 protein is CASRRTGANYGYTF. The V call is TRBV6-2 or TRBV6-3, the J call TRBJ1-2; 9 nucleotides match TRBD1. The read halts 3 residues ahead of the CDR3 end, with the missing end drawn from the germline J gene. The CDR3 is 14 residues long. The V and J ends lost 6 bases and 2 bases, in that order; junction bases with no gene match: 4. Germline assignment: CDR1 MNHEY and CDR2 SVGEGT.

This clone was seen many times. The CDR3 spells CASSIDLGQGYTGELFF. CDR3 DNA (partial): TGTGCCAGTAGTATAGATCTAGGACAGGGGTACACCGGGGAG. The rearrangement uses TRBV19 and TRBJ2-2, with 9 bases matching TRBD1. The read falls 3 residues short of the CDR3 end, and the missing part is taken from the germline J gene. CDR3 length: 17 residues. Germline CDR1 reads LNHDA; CDR2 reads SQIVND (reference sequence). The V and J ends lost 0 bases and 3 bases, in that order; junction bases with no gene match: 5.

The table lists this clone with many counts. Sequencing ends 3 residues short of the CDR3 end; the germline J gene provides the rest. The rearrangement uses TRBV6-1 and TRBJ1-1; D uncertain. V was clipped by 1 base and J by 1 base, with 7 bases between them. Germline CDR1 and CDR2: MNHNS and SASEGT. The CDR3 has 14 amino acids. The CDR3: CASSEGGGNTEAFF. The covered CDR3 bases are TGTGCCAGCAGTGAAGGCGGAGGGAACACTGAA.

About this clone itself: The read falls 3 residues short of the CDR3 end, and the missing part is taken from the germline J gene. The V call is TRBV11-2, the J call TRBJ2-3; D is ambiguous. The CDR3 consists of 11 residues. CDR1 is SGHAT, CDR2 FQNNGV, per germline. Partial CDR3 DNA: TGTGCCAGCAGCTTGGCCGGGACG. It translates to CASSLAGT. The whole CDR3 sequence reads CASSLAGTQYF.

This clone has at least ten counts. The read terminates 3 residues before the CDR3 end, so the remaining end is supplied by the germline J gene. This sequence joins TRBV10-3 and TRBJ2-3, with 7 bases identical to TRBD1. The germline CDR1 and CDR2 sequences are ENHRY and SYGVKD. The CDR3 runs 16 residues. V was clipped by 5 bases and J by 2 bases; unmatched bases: 10. The DNA read from the CDR3 is TGTGCCATCAGTCGACAGGGCCCACTGTTCACAGATACG. It specifies CAISRQGPLFTDT. The CDR3, in full, reads CAISRQGPLFTDTQYF.

This clone came up many times. The CDR3 end is not reached by the read, which stops 3 residues before it; the germline J gene fills it in. This chain connects TRBV7-3 to TRBJ2-4; 8 bases agree with TRBD1. Trimming at V came to 5 bases and at J to 8 bases, leaving 8 bases not matched to a gene. The CDR3 is made up of 14 amino acids. CDR1 and CDR2 (germline): SGHTA, FQGTGA. The CDR3 here is CASSLTGVEDIQYF. CDR3 DNA, as far as it was read: TGTGCCAGCAGCCTGACAGGGGTTGAAGACATT.

The CDR3 loop is CASSLLAGGSETQYF. CDR3 bases read: TGTGCCAGCAGCTTGCTAGCGGGAGGATCAGAGACC. The V and J genes are TRBV5-8 and TRBJ2-5; 11 nucleotides line up with TRBD2. The missing CDR3 end, 3 residues past where the read stops, is filled in from the germline J gene. Trimming removed 1 base from V and 4 bases from J; junction bases left unmatched: 3. Germline loops: CDR1 SGHTS, CDR2 YDEGEE. This CDR3 has 15 residues.

This clone was seen ten or more times. From the germline J gene comes the end of the CDR3, since the read stops 3 residues before it. This chain uses TRBV7-8 with TRBJ2-1; a possible D gene is TRBD2 (5 bases). Germline CDR1 reads SGHVS; CDR2 reads FQNEAQ. V lost 5 bases to trimming and J lost 2 bases, with 16 bases between them. CDR3 length: 16 amino acids. The CDR3 sequence is CASSRIAEEAYNEQFF. Partial CDR3 DNA: TGTGCCAGCAGCCGAATAGCAGAGGAGGCCTACAATGAG.

This clone was found many times. The covered CDR3 bases are TGTGCCAGCAGCCCCTTCACAGATACG. It codes for CASSPFTDT. The full CDR3 sequence reads CASSPFTDTQYF. The rearrangement joins TRBV7-2 to TRBJ2-3; D gene unclear. Coverage ceases 3 residues before the CDR3 finishes, and the germline J gene fills in the end. CDR3 length: 12 amino acids. Trimming took 5 bases from V and 2 from J, leaving 5 bases between them. The V gene's germline CDR1 is SGHTA and CDR2 FQGNSA.

This clone was recorded at least ten times. The read ends 3 residues early relative to the CDR3; the germline J gene fills the gap. The chain is built from TRBV5-1 and TRBJ2-3, with D possibly TRBD2 on 5 matching bases. V was trimmed by 0 bases and J by 4 bases, leaving 12 bases between them. Germline assignment: CDR1 SGHRS and CDR2 YFSETQ. The CDR3 runs to 15 residues. Incomplete CDR3 DNA: TGCGCCAGCAGCTTGGGAGGACTGGATCCAGATACG. This gives the protein CASSLGGLDPDT. The full CDR3 is CASSLGGLDPDTQYF.

This clone has a count of ten or more. Read coverage stops 3 residues before the CDR3 terminus; the germline J gene supplies the remainder. The gene calls are TRBV19 and TRBJ2-3; 12 bases agree with TRBD2. CDR3 length: 15 residues. In germline, CDR1 is LNHDA, CDR2 SQIVND (reference sequence). V gave up 5 bases and J gave up 5 bases; unmatched junction bases: 5. The CDR3 spells CASSVLAGGIDTQYF. The CDR3 bases that were read are TGTGCCAGTAGTGTACTAGCGGGAGGAATAGATACG. Using reference TRBV19 and TRBJ2-3 for the parts outside the CDR3, the full variable domain is DGGITQSPKYLFRKEGQNVTLSCEQNLNHDAMYWYRQDPGQGLRLIYYSQIVNDFQKGDIAEGYSVSREKKESFPLTVTSAQKNPTAFYLCASSVLAGGIDTQYFGPGTRLTVL.

This clone was seen ten or more times. Read coverage stops 3 residues before the CDR3 terminus; the germline J gene supplies the remainder. The chain has TRBV5-1 and TRBJ2-2, with 11 bases that match TRBD2. The V and J ends lost 0 bases and 6 bases, in that order; junction bases with no gene match: 1. Germline V lookup: CDR1 SGHRS, CDR2 YFSETQ. The CDR3 has 15 residues. CDR3 sequence reads: CASSLGGLAAGELFF. The sequenced CDR3 bases are TGCGCCAGCAGCTTGGGGGGACTAGCGGCCGGGGAG.

This clone was seen many times. Read coverage stops 3 residues before the CDR3 terminus; the germline J gene supplies the remainder. This rearrangement joins TRBV4-1 to TRBJ2-7; 7 bases line up with TRBD2. The CDR3 runs to 14 residues. Unmatched junction bases numbered 2, after V lost 2 bases and J lost 1 base. CDR1 is MGHRA, CDR2 YSYEKL, per germline. CDR3 sequence: CASSQLAESYEQYF. The CDR3 bases that were read are TGCGCCAGCAGCCAACTAGCGGAGTCCTACGAG.

This clone appeared many times. The sequence runs out 3 residues before the end of the CDR3; the remainder is reconstructed from the germline J gene. The chain employs TRBV20-1 and TRBJ2-1, with TRBD2 identical over 7 bases. The J segment lost 6 bases and the V segment lost 6 bases, leaving 14 bases of the junction unmatched. Looked up from germline, CDR1 is DFQATT and CDR2 is SNEGSKA (reference sequence). CDR3 length: 15 residues. The covered CDR3 bases are TGCAGTGCGCCAGCGGGGTCAGGAAGGGGCAATGAG. This sequence encodes CSAPAGSGRGNE. In full, the CDR3 is CSAPAGSGRGNEQFF.

This clone has ten or more counts. The sequenced fragment ends 3 residues before the CDR3 boundary, so the rest is inferred from the germline J gene. The V and J genes are TRBV7-6 and TRBJ2-3; maybe TRBD2 (7 bases). This CDR3 is built from 15 residues. Trimming removed 3 bases at V and 3 bases at J, with 13 bases between. Germline V lookup: CDR1 SGHVS, CDR2 FNYEAQ. Here the CDR3 reads CASSFYREGTDTQYF. The DNA read from the CDR3 is TGTGCCAGCAGCTTTTACAGGGAGGGAACAGATACG.

This clone was seen many times. The read halts 3 residues ahead of the CDR3 end, with the missing end drawn from the germline J gene. The chain joins TRBV5-1 to TRBJ2-7, with 8 nucleotides matching TRBD1. The germline V gene has CDR1 SGHRS and CDR2 YFSETQ. Germline trimming cut 4 bases from V and 3 bases from J; bases unmatched to any gene: 9. This CDR3 region has 15 residues. CDR3 region: CASSPLPGQDYEQYF. Partial CDR3 DNA: TGCGCCAGCAGCCCCCTCCCGGGACAGGACTACGAG.

CDR3 sequence: CASSPLYLGELFF. The sequenced CDR3 bases are TGTGCCAGCAGCCCCCTTTATCTTGGGGAG. The V gene is TRBV7-9, the J gene TRBJ2-2; no clear D. The read terminates 3 residues ahead of where the CDR3 ends, so the germline J gene completes it. This CDR3 is built from 13 residues. CDR1 and CDR2 (germline): SEHNR, FQNEAQ (reference sequence). V lost 5 bases, J lost 8 bases, and 12 bases lay in between.

A word on this clone: The read falls 3 residues short of the CDR3 end, and the missing part is taken from the germline J gene. The gene calls are TRBV11-2 and TRBJ1-2, with D possibly TRBD1 on 5 matching bases. The CDR3 runs 13 residues. V shed 3 bases and J shed 5 bases, with 10 bases lying between them. CDR1 and CDR2 (germline): SGHAT, FQNNGV. CDR3 protein: CASSFQGVYGYTF. The CDR3 DNA, read in part, is TGTGCCAGCAGCTTTCAAGGGGTGTATGGC.

This clone was detected only a few times. The sequence runs out 3 residues before the end of the CDR3; the remainder is reconstructed from the germline J gene. J is TRBJ1-2 and V is TRBV30; D remains ambiguous. CDR1 GTSNPN and CDR2 SVGIG come from the germline V gene (reference sequence). The CDR3 contains 15 residues. The sequenced part of the CDR3 DNA is TGTGCCGGATCTAGCGGGAGGGTCCGAGGAGATACC. The encoded protein is CAGSSGRVRGDT. The whole CDR3 sequence is CAGSSGRVRGDTYTF.

This clone was observed at least ten times. Read coverage stops 3 residues before the CDR3 terminus; the germline J gene supplies the remainder. The gene calls are TRBV15 and TRBJ2-7, with TRBD1 matching over 7 bases. The CDR3 loop spans 15 amino acids. Looked up from germline, CDR1 is LNHNV and CDR2 is YYDKDF (reference sequence). Trimming took 1 base from V and 5 from J; bases not matched to a gene: 8. The CDR3 protein is CATSRGQGDRDEQYF. The sequenced CDR3 bases are TGTGCCACCAGCAGAGGACAGGGCGATCGGGACGAG.

A note on this clone: Coverage ceases 3 residues before the CDR3 finishes, and the germline J gene fills in the end. The V call is TRBV20-1, the J call TRBJ1-6; no firm D call. The germline V gene has CDR1 DFQATT and CDR2 SNEGSKA (reference sequence). The CDR3 extends over 14 amino acids. The V gene lost 3 bases and the J gene lost 0 bases, with 6 bases spanning the gap. CDR3 DNA (partial): TGCAGTGCTAGCGGTAGCTCCTATAATTCACCC. Amino acid sequence: CSASGSSYNSP. The full CDR3 protein is CSASGSSYNSPLHF.

This clone was counted many times. With the read ending 3 residues before the CDR3 end, the germline J gene is used to fill in that end. The genes are TRBV7-8 and TRBJ2-5; 9 bases are a match to TRBD2. This CDR3 contains 15 residues. Germline-derived CDR1 and CDR2 are SGHVS and FQNEAQ. V lost 0 bases to trimming and J lost 2 bases; unmatched junction nucleotides: 1. The chain's CDR3 is CASSLALAGQETQYF. The DNA read from the CDR3 is TGTGCCAGCAGCTTAGCCCTAGCGGGGCAAGAGACC.

This clone was found many times. Read coverage stops 3 residues before the CDR3 terminus; the germline J gene supplies the remainder. The V call is TRBV14, the J call TRBJ2-1; the match to TRBD2 covers 10 bases. The V segment lost 0 bases and the J segment 9 bases; nucleotides outside the gene matches: 8. The V gene's germline CDR1 is SGHDN and CDR2 FVKESK. This CDR3 has 16 residues. CDR3 DNA, as far as it was read: TGTGCCAGCAGCCAAGACGCCTCTAGCGGGAGTTTTGAG. This codes for CASSQDASSGSFE. The whole CDR3 reads CASSQDASSGSFEQFF. The variable domain in full, with the rest retrieved from reference TRBV14 and TRBJ2-1, is EAGVTQFPSHSVIEKGQTVTLRCDPISGHDNLYWYRRVMGKEIKFLLHFVKESKQDESGMPNNRFLAERTGGTYSTLKVQPAELEDSGVYFCASSQDASSGSFEQFFGPGTRLTVL.

This clone was counted ten times or more. Coverage ceases 3 residues before the CDR3 finishes, and the germline J gene fills in the end. The rearrangement uses TRBV19 and TRBJ2-3; 16 bases match TRBD2. Germline V CDR1 and CDR2: LNHDA, SQIVND (reference sequence). This CDR3 contains 19 residues. V trimming: 1 base; J trimming: 2 bases; junction bases outside the gene matches: 6. CDR3 sequence reads: CASSIGGTSGRAFTDTQYF. CDR3 DNA, as far as it was read: TGTGCCAGTAGTATAGGTGGGACTAGCGGGAGGGCCTTCACAGATACG.

This clone was detected a few times. The CDR3 loop reads CASSLEGGYTF. The CDR3 bases that were read are TGCGCCAGCAGCTTGGAAGGGGGC. The V gene is TRBV5-1, the J gene TRBJ1-2; D gene unclear. The read finishes 3 residues shy of the CDR3 end, and the germline J gene is used to complete it. This CDR3 has 11 residues. CDR1 is SGHRS and CDR2 is YFSETQ in the germline V gene.

Many counts were recorded for this clone. Read sequence stops 3 residues before the CDR3 end, and the germline J gene provides the missing end. This chain joins TRBV7-9 and TRBJ2-1; possibly TRBD2 for D (6 bases). The germline gives CDR1 SEHNR, CDR2 FQNEAQ (reference sequence). The CDR3 spans 15 residues. The ends were cut back, 5 bases at V and 2 bases at J, with 13 bases in the middle. CDR3 protein: CASSLEGLPYNEQFF. Incomplete CDR3 DNA: TGTGCCAGCAGCCTAGAAGGACTACCCTACAATGAG.

This clone was detected many times. The missing CDR3 end, 3 residues past where the read stops, is filled in from the germline J gene. This sequence joins TRBV6-2 or TRBV6-3 and TRBJ2-5, with D possibly called TRBD1 or TRBD2 (5 bases each). CDR1 and CDR2 from the germline V gene are MNHEY and SVGEGT. The V end was cut by 11 bases, the J end by 5 bases, with 21 bases between. CDR3 length equals 14 residues. The CDR3 loop reads CAARGAAIPETQYF. The CDR3 bases that were read are TGTGCCGCGAGAGGGGCAGCCATTCCGGAGACC.

In this sample, this clone turned up many times. The CDR3 end falls 3 residues outside the read, so it is completed with the germline J gene. This chain uses TRBV14 with TRBJ1-1, with 9 bases aligning to TRBD1. Germline CDR1 reads SGHDN; CDR2 reads FVKESK. J gave up 6 bases and V 4 bases, and 12 bases lay outside the gene matches. This CDR3 region has 16 residues. The covered CDR3 bases are TGTGCCAGCAGCCGAACCGGGACAGGGCCCTACCCTGAA. Its protein product is CASSRTGTGPYPE. The full-length CDR3 reads as CASSRTGTGPYPEAFF.

This clone was picked up many times. The read halts 3 residues ahead of the CDR3 end, with the missing end drawn from the germline J gene. The chain is built from TRBV19 and TRBJ2-7, with 7 bases lining up with TRBD2. V lost 5 bases to trimming and J lost 5 bases; unmatched junction nucleotides: 6. The CDR3 has 13 residues. Looked up from germline, CDR1 is LNHDA and CDR2 is SQIVND (reference sequence). CDR3: CASSLQRGDEQYF. The covered CDR3 bases are TGTGCCAGTAGTCTTCAACGGGGGGACGAG.